These T cell receptor beta chains were read from a single sample in a study of cytomegalovirus exposure and HLA in healthy donors. Using immunoSEQ multiplex PCR, the repertoire was profiled, and TCRdb retains in-frame clones only, with some absent. This sample has 150,000 to 200,000 clones, with about 80% found just once. Sequencing used PBMCs. The receptors derive from a woman aged 25 to 39 in good health and CMV-seronegative. Both conserved end residues are part of each CDR3. D genes are given only for firm matches. Not every row has a clone size; where given, it reads once, few, many or a size class.

>NA|NA|TRBV19|TRBJ1-1
CASSILSGTEAFF
TGTGCCAGTAGTATTCTTTCCGGGACTGAAGCTTTCTTT
>once|NA|TRBV19|TRBJ2-3
CASSISWTSTDTQYF
TGTGCCAGTAGTATAAGCTGGACTAGCACAGATACGCAGTATTTT
>NA|NA|TRBV4-1|TRBJ2-5
CASSQDSQETQYF
TGCGCCAGCAGCCAAGATAGCCAAGAGACCCAGTACTTC
>once|NA|TRBV18|TRBJ1-6
CASSPTDNTLHF
TGTGCCAGCTCACCGACGGACAACACCCTCCACTTT
>NA|TRBD1|TRBV5-1|TRBJ1-1
CASSPRTGLVNTEAFF
TGCGCCAGCAGCCCACGGACAGGGCTCGTGAACACTGAAGCTTTCTTT
>NA|NA|TRBV4-3|TRBJ1-3
CASSQDGRGSGNTIYF
TGCGCCAGCAGCCAGGACGGGCGGGGCTCTGGAAACACCATATATTTT
>NA|NA|TRBV7-9|TRBJ2-2
CASSPPPGRELFF
TGTGCCAGCAGCCCACCGCCGGGGAGGGAGCTGTTTTTT
>NA|NA|TRBV5-8|TRBJ1-5
CASSLAGGFVNQPQHF
TGTGCCAGCAGCTTGGCGGGGGGTTTTGTCAATCAGCCCCAGCATTTC
>NA|NA|TRBV28|TRBJ1-5
CASSVGGGNQPQHF
TGTGCCAGCAGTGTAGGGGGTGGCAATCAGCCCCAGCATTTT
>NA|TRBD2|TRBV27|TRBJ2-3
CASSLLGSGFTDTQYF
TGTGCCAGCAGTTTACTAGGTAGCGGGTTCACAGATACGCAGTATTTT
>NA|TRBD1|TRBV28|TRBJ2-2
CASRTGALDTGELFF
TGTGCCAGTAGGACAGGGGCTTTGGACACCGGGGAGCTGTTTTTT
>few|TRBD1|TRBV29-1|TRBJ2-3
CSVPGQNTDTQYF
TGCAGCGTACCGGGACAGAACACAGATACGCAGTATTTT
>NA|NA|TRBV7-2|TRBJ2-5
CASSLGTRETQYF
TGTGCCAGCAGCTTAGGGACTCGGGAGACCCAGTACTTC
>NA|TRBD2|TRBV4-2|TRBJ2-5
CASSQEGQAGVGSKTQYF
TGTGCCAGCAGCCAAGAGGGTCAAGCGGGAGTAGGTTCGAAGACCCAGTACTTC
>once|NA|TRBV15|TRBJ2-7
CATSRDVSSYEQYF
TGTGCCACCAGCAGAGACGTCAGCTCCTACGAGCAGTACTTC
>NA|NA|TRBV6-5|TRBJ1-1
CASRWSEGTEAFF
TGTGCCAGCCGGTGGTCGGAGGGCACTGAAGCTTTCTTT
>NA|TRBD1|TRBV5-6|TRBJ2-7
CASSSVHRGYEQYF
TGTGCCAGCAGCAGTGTCCACAGGGGCTACGAGCAGTACTTC
>NA|TRBD2|TRBV5-1|TRBJ2-1
CASSNSSGSGSYNEQFF
TGCGCCAGCAGCAACAGTAGCGGGAGCGGTTCCTACAATGAGCAGTTCTTC
>NA|TRBD2|TRBV19|TRBJ2-3
CASSIDSSGGSDTQYF
TGTGCCAGTAGTATAGATTCTAGCGGGGGTTCAGATACGCAGTATTTT
>NA|TRBD1|TRBV5-6|TRBJ1-6
CASSLEQGKSPLHF
TGTGCCAGCAGCTTGGAACAGGGGAAGTCACCCCTCCACTTT
>NA|TRBD1|TRBV9|TRBJ1-1
CASSVDGTGTMNTEAFF
TGTGCCAGCAGCGTAGATGGGACAGGGACGATGAACACTGAAGCTTTCTTT
>NA|TRBD1|TRBV7-9|TRBJ1-1
CASSGRDRALEAFF
TGTGCCAGCAGCGGCCGGGACAGGGCCCTTGAAGCTTTCTTT
>NA|NA|TRBV4-1|TRBJ1-1
CASSREVDGTEAFF
TGCGCCAGCAGCCGTGAGGTCGATGGGACTGAAGCTTTCTTT
>NA|NA|TRBV11-2|TRBJ2-6
CASSGAPGANVLTF
TGTGCCAGCAGCGGGGCGCCTGGGGCCAACGTCCTGACTTTC
>NA|TRBD1|TRBV11-2|TRBJ2-7
CASSFLGQGSYEQYF
TGTGCCAGCAGCTTTCTCGGACAGGGAAGCTACGAGCAGTACTTC
>few|NA|TRBV6-6|TRBJ1-6
CASSYIGANSPLHF
TGTGCCAGCAGTTACATAGGGGCTAATTCACCCCTCCACTTT
>NA|NA|TRBV7-9|TRBJ2-7
CASSLDRVDSYEQYF
TGTGCCAGCAGCTTAGACAGGGTTGATTCGTACGAGCAGTACTTC
>NA|TRBD2|TRBV15|TRBJ2-3
CATAWRTSSDTQYF
TGTGCCACCGCCTGGCGGACTAGTTCCGATACGCAGTATTTT
>NA|TRBD1|TRBV5-6|TRBJ1-5
CASSLGRGHQPQHF
TGTGCCAGCAGCTTGGGAAGGGGGCATCAGCCCCAGCATTTT
>NA|NA|TRBV4-3|TRBJ1-3
CASSQEGGGLSGNTIYF
TGCGCCAGCAGCCAAGAGGGAGGAGGGCTCTCTGGAAACACCATATATTTT
>NA|TRBD2|TRBV7-7|TRBJ2-7
CASSFQAGGQEEQYF
TGTGCCAGCAGCTTTCAAGCGGGGGGCCAGGAGGAGCAGTACTTC
>NA|TRBD1|TRBV14|TRBJ1-4
CASSQAWGQGEKLFF
TGTGCCAGCAGCCAAGCTTGGGGACAGGGAGAAAAACTGTTTTTT
>NA|TRBD1|TRBV28|TRBJ1-5
CASSARQGSNQPQHF
TGTGCCAGCAGTGCGAGACAGGGCAGCAATCAGCCCCAGCATTTT
>NA|NA|TRBV7-9|TRBJ2-7
CASSSRSEQYF
TGTGCCAGCAGCTCCAGATCCGAGCAGTACTTC
>NA|NA|TRBV28|TRBJ2-7
CASLTDRDEQYF
TGTGCCAGTCTTACCGATCGGGACGAGCAGTACTTC
>NA|TRBD1|TRBV28|TRBJ1-2
CASSLSVWGRGQSSGYTF
TGTGCCAGCAGTTTAAGCGTCTGGGGTCGGGGACAGTCATCAGGCTACACCTTC
>NA|TRBD1|TRBV29-1|TRBJ2-3
CSVDGQAKRDTQYF
TGCAGCGTTGATGGACAGGCTAAGAGAGATACGCAGTATTTT
>NA|TRBD1|TRBV18|TRBJ1-1
CASSQPGQANTEAFF
TGTGCCAGCTCACAACCGGGACAGGCGAACACTGAAGCTTTCTTT